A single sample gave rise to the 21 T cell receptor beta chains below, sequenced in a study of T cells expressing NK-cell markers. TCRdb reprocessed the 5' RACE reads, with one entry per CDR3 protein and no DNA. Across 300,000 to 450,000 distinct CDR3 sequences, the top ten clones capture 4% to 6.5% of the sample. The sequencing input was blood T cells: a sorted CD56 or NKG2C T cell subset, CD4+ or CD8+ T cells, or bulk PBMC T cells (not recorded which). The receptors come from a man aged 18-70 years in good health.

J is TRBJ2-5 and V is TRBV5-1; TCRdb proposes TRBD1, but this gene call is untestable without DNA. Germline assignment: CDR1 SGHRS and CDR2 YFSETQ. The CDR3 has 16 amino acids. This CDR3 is CASSFQGGGRVETQYF.

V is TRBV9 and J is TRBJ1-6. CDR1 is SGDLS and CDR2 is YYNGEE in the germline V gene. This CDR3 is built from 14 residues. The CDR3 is CASSAEAENSPLHF.

This CDR3 is CSARGAFRGGEGEQYF. The chain has TRBV20-1 and TRBJ2-7; the TCRdb call, TRBD1, lacks DNA for checking. CDR1 and CDR2 from the germline V gene are DFQATT and SNEGSKA (reference sequence). The CDR3 has 16 amino acids.

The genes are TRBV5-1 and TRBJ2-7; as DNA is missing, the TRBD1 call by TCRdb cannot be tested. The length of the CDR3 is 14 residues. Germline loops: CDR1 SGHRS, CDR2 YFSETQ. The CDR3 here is CASSLVVGAGEQYF.

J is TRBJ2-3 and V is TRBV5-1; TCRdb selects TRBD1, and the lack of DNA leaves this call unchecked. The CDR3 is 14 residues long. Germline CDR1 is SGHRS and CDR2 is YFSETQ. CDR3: CASRKQGAVDTQYF. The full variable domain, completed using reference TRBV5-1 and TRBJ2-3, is KAGVTQTPRYLIKTRGQQVTLSCSPISGHRSVSWYQQTPGQGLQFLFEYFSETQRNKGNFPGRFSGRQFSNSRSEMNVSTLELGDSALYLCASRKQGAVDTQYFGPGTRLTVL.

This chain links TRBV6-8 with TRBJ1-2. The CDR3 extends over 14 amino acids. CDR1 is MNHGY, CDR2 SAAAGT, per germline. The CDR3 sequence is CASSYSKRNYGYTF.

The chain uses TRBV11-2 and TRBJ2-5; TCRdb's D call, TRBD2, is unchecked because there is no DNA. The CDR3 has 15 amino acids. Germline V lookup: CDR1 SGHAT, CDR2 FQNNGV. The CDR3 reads CASSFPGGAGETQYF.

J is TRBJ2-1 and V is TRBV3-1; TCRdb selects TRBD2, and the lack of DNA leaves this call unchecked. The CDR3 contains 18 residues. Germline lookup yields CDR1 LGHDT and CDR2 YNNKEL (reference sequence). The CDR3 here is CASSPKWLAGISYNEQFF.

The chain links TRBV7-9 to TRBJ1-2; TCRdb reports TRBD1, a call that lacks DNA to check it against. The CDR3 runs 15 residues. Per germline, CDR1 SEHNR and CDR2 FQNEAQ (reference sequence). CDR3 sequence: CASSLWDRASEAYTF.

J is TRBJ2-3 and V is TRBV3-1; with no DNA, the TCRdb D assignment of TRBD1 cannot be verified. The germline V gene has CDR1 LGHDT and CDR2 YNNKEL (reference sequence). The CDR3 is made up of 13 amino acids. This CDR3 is CASSQGWGNTQYF.

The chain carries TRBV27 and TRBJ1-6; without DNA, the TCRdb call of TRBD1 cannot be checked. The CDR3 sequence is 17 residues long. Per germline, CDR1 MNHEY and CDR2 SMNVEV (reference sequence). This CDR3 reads CASSFPRDTASDSPLHF.

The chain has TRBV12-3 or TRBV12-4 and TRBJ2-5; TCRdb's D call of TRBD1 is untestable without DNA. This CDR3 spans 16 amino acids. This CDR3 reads CASSTRTGSRQETQYF.

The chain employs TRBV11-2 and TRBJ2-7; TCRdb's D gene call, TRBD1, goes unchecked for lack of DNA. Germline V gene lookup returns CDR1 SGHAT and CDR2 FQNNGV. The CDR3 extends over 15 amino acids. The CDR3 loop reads CASSLVTGGSAEQYF. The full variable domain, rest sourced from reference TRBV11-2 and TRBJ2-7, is EAGVAQSPRYKIIEKRQSVAFWCNPISGHATLYWYQQILGQGPKLLIQFQNNGVVDDSQLPKDRFSAERLKGVDSTLKIQPAKLEDSAVYLCASSLVTGGSAEQYFGPGTRLTVT.

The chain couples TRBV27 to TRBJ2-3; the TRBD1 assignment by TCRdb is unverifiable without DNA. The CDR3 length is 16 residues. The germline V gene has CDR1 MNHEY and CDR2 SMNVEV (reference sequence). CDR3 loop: CASSKYRGRVLDTQYF.

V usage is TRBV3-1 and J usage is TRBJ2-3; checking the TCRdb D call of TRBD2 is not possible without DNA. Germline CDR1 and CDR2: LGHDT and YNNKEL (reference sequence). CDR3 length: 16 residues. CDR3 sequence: CASSLRGGASTDTQYF.

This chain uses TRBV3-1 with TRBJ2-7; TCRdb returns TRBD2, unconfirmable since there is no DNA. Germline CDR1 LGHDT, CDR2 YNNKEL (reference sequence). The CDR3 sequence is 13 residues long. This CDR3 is CASMSLAGAEQYF.

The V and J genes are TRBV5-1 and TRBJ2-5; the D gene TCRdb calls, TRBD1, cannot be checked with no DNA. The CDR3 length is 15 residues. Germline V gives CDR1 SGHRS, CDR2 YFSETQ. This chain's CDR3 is CASRGGRGTQETQYF.

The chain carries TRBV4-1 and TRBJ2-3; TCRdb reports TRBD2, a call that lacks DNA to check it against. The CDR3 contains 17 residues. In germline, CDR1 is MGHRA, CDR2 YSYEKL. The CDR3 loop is CASSQGVAGSSTDTQYF.

CDR3 region: CATETSGGHTGQFF. The chain carries TRBV10-3 and TRBJ2-1; TCRdb lists TRBD2, though no DNA is available to test this call. This CDR3 is built from 14 residues. Per the germline V gene, CDR1 is ENHRY and CDR2 is SYGVKD.

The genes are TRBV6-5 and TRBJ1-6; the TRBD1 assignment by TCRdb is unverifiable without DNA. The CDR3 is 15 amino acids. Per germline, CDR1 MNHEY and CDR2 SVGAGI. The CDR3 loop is CASSYLDSLNSPLHF.

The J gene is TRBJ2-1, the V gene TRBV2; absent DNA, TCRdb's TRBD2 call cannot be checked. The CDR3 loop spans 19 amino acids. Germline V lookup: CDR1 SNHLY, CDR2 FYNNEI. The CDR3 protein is CASSNSGTRSSLSYNEQFF.